This T cell receptor beta chain was sequenced for a study of blood T cell repertoires in COVID-19. Whole-study context: Material from acute and convalescent COVID-19 was sourced from the United States, Italy and Spain.

The table came from immunoSEQ multiplex PCR; TCRdb's copy has only in-frame clones and leaves some out. The table shows approximately 26,000 clones, with 90% to 95% occurring only once. This CDR3 is built from 19 residues. V was pared by 3 bases and J by 7 bases, with 26 bases between. Germline CDR1 and CDR2: SGDLS and YYNGEE. The sequence was collected from a human donor in a cohort sampled during active COVID-19. This sequence joins TRBV9 and TRBJ1-6; D gene unclear. What was sequenced was peripheral blood. The CDR3 region is CASSEGNRRSHPLNSPLHF. CDR3 in DNA: TGTGCCAGCAGCGAAGGTAATCGGAGGTCTCATCCCCTAAATTCACCCCTCCACTTT.